This is a list of T cell receptor beta chains from one sample in a study of blood T cell repertoires in COVID-19. Only in-frame clones appear in the TCRdb table, and some are missing; sequencing was by immunoSEQ multiplex PCR. The sample holds fewer than 50,000 clones, around 80% seen once. Sequencing was performed on peripheral blood. All receptors come from a man in his 70s with acute or convalescent COVID-19. CDR3s include the opening cysteine and the closing phenylalanine or tryptophan. The D gene is left open where the match is weak. Size values are once, few and many counts, or a class for expanded clones, and some rows have none.

>TRBV7-9|TRBJ1-4|-|TRBD1
CASRRDRAEKLFF
TGTGCCAGCAGAAGGGACAGGGCTGAAAAACTGTTTTTT
>TRBV7-2|TRBJ2-4|few|-
CASSSPQLGAKNIQYF
TGTGCCAGCAGCTCGCCGCAACTAGGAGCCAAAAACATTCAGTACTTC
>TRBV19|TRBJ2-7|-|-
CASSMFGPYEQYF
TGTGCCAGTAGTATGTTTGGCCCTTACGAGCAGTACTTC
>TRBV10-3|TRBJ2-1|-|-
CAISESGNEQFF
TGTGCCATCAGTGAGTCCGGTAATGAGCAGTTCTTC
>TRBV7-2|TRBJ1-3|-|TRBD1
CASSPEGTGTTGNTIYF
TGTGCCAGCAGCCCCGAGGGGACAGGCACGACTGGAAACACCATATATTTT
>TRBV11-2|TRBJ1-4|-|TRBD1
CASSLRDRGSTNEKLFF
TGTGCCAGCAGCTTACGGGACAGGGGTTCAACTAATGAAAAACTGTTTTTT
>TRBV5-1|TRBJ2-5|-|-
CASSFEGVGRETQYF
TGCGCCAGCAGCTTCGAGGGAGTAGGGCGAGAGACCCAGTACTTC
>TRBV12-5|TRBJ2-5|-|TRBD1
CASGSGTGEETQYF
TGTGCTAGTGGTTCCGGGACAGGGGAAGAGACCCAGTACTTC
>TRBV9|TRBJ1-6|once|TRBD1
CASSVGAPGGNSPLHF
TGTGCCAGCAGCGTAGGGGCGCCAGGGGGTAATTCACCCCTCCACTTT
>TRBV6-5|TRBJ2-7|-|-
CASSPRPTQVYEQYF
TGTGCCAGCAGCCCCCGGCCGACTCAAGTCTACGAGCAGTACTTC
>TRBV18|TRBJ2-2|few|-
CASSSGGGELFF
TGTGCCAGCTCATCGGGTGGCGGGGAGCTGTTTTTT
>TRBV4-3|TRBJ2-1|-|TRBD2
CASSQSPTSGRSHEQFF
TGCGCCAGCAGCCAAAGCCCCACTAGCGGGAGGTCACATGAGCAGTTCTTC
>TRBV4-1|TRBJ2-5|-|-
CASSQEWRGTGHWKYF
TGCGCCAGCAGCCAAGAATGGCGCGGGACCGGCCATTGGAAGTACTTC
>TRBV5-1|TRBJ2-5|-|TRBD2
CASSPGLVRETQYF
TGCGCCAGCAGCCCGGGACTAGTTCGGGAGACCCAGTACTTC
>TRBV7-8|TRBJ1-3|-|-
CASSLGAGSGNTIYF
TGTGCCAGCAGCTTAGGTGCGGGCTCTGGAAACACCATATATTTT
>TRBV30|TRBJ1-1|-|-
CAWRIPSGQRAFF
TGTGCCTGGAGAATACCCAGCGGACAGCGAGCTTTCTTT
>TRBV5-1|TRBJ2-7|-|-
CASSPDTLSYEQYF
TGCGCCAGCAGCCCGGACACCCTATCCTACGAGCAGTACTTC
>TRBV6-5|TRBJ2-3|-|TRBD1
CASSRRGQTDTQYF
TGTGCCAGCAGCCGTCGGGGACAGACAGATACGCAGTATTTT
>TRBV21-1|TRBJ1-3|-|-
CASTESNPPGHSGNTIYF
TGTGCCAGCACCGAATCGAATCCGCCGGGACACTCTGGAAACACCATATATTTT
>TRBV19|TRBJ2-4|-|TRBD2
CASSTRGLAGGNIQYF
TGTGCCAGTAGTACCCGGGGACTAGCGGGCGGAAACATTCAGTACTTC
>TRBV2|TRBJ2-3|few|-
CASSAAEGFTDTQYF
TGTGCCAGCAGTGCGGCGGAGGGGTTCACAGATACGCAGTATTTT
>TRBV7-6|TRBJ2-3|-|-
CASSLAATDTQYF
TGTGCCAGCAGCTTAGCGGCTACAGATACGCAGTATTTT
>TRBV4-3|TRBJ2-7|-|TRBD2
CASSQGTSGFYEQYF
TGCGCCAGCAGCCAGGGGACTAGCGGGTTCTACGAGCAGTACTTC
>TRBV28|TRBJ2-1|few|TRBD2
CASSFSGGSNEQFF
TGTGCCAGCAGTTTTAGCGGGGGGTCCAATGAGCAGTTCTTC
>TRBV10-3|TRBJ1-1|-|-
CAISPGKNTEAFF
TGTGCCATCAGTCCAGGGAAGAACACTGAAGCTTTCTTT
>TRBV5-1|TRBJ1-3|-|-
CASSLMTGSGNTIYF
TGCGCCAGCAGCTTGATGACAGGCTCTGGAAACACCATATATTTT
>TRBV5-1|TRBJ1-3|-|TRBD1
CASSTTPTGAGNTIYF
TGCGCCAGCAGCACAACCCCTACAGGGGCTGGAAACACCATATATTTT
>TRBV7-9|TRBJ2-3|-|-
CASSPYGGRADTQYF
TGTGCCAGCAGCCCCTACGGGGGGCGTGCAGATACGCAGTATTTT
>TRBV27|TRBJ1-5|few|TRBD1
CASGGTGTGSQPQHF
TGTGCCAGCGGGGGGACCGGGACAGGGTCCCAGCCCCAGCATTTT
>TRBV19|TRBJ1-3|-|-
CASKPHSGNTIYF
TGTGCCAGTAAACCACACTCTGGAAACACCATATATTTT
>TRBV11-2|TRBJ1-1|-|-
CASSLGAGTNTEAFF
TGTGCCAGCAGCCTGGGGGCAGGCACGAACACTGAAGCTTTCTTT
>TRBV5-5|TRBJ1-5|few|-
CASSLSGYSNQPQHF
TGTGCCAGCAGCTTGTCAGGGTATAGCAATCAGCCCCAGCATTTT
>TRBV4-2|TRBJ2-1|once|-
CASSQDERREFF
TGTGCCAGCAGCCAAGATGAACGGAGGGAGTTCTTC
>TRBV7-2|TRBJ2-3|-|TRBD2
CASSPLTSGYTDTQYF
TGTGCCAGCAGCCCTCTGACTAGCGGCTACACAGATACGCAGTATTTT
>TRBV7-8|TRBJ1-2|-|TRBD1
CASSLLRGQGGYTF
TGTGCCAGCAGCTTACTGAGGGGGCAAGGGGGCTACACCTTC
>TRBV7-8|TRBJ1-5|few|TRBD1
CASSVRQGRGNQPQHF
TGTGCCAGCAGCGTACGACAGGGTCGGGGCAATCAGCCCCAGCATTTT
>TRBV27|TRBJ1-2|few|-
CASSLQPPGGAENYGYTF
TGTGCCAGCAGTTTACAACCCCCGGGGGGGGCCGAAAACTATGGCTACACCTTC
>TRBV4-2|TRBJ2-3|few|TRBD2
CASSQPTMGGTDTQYF
TGTGCCAGCAGCCAGCCCACTATGGGAGGGACAGATACGCAGTATTTT
>TRBV9|TRBJ2-1|-|-
CASSPDLGANFVNEQFF
TGTGCCAGCAGCCCAGACCTGGGGGCCAATTTCGTCAATGAGCAGTTCTTC
>TRBV3-1/TRBV3-2|TRBJ2-3|-|-
CASSPGGPGSSDTQYF
TGTGCCAGCAGCCCCGGGGGACCCGGCTCCTCAGATACGCAGTATTTT
>TRBV11-2|TRBJ2-5|-|-
CASSLNSVETQYF
TGTGCCAGCAGCTTAAATTCAGTGGAGACCCAGTACTTC
>TRBV12-3/TRBV12-4|TRBJ1-2|few|-
CASSFNQGYGYTF
TGTGCCAGCAGTTTTAACCAGGGCTATGGCTACACCTTC
>TRBV7-3|TRBJ2-1|once|-
CASSSQAGPRSEQFF
TGTGCCAGCAGCTCCCAAGCGGGTCCTCGATCGGAGCAGTTCTTC
>TRBV10-3|TRBJ2-5|-|TRBD1
CAISESRQGSGETQYF
TGTGCCATCAGTGAGTCCCGACAGGGGTCGGGAGAGACCCAGTACTTC
>TRBV5-4|TRBJ1-1|medium-sized|-
CASSPGGAEAFF
TGTGCCAGCAGCCCGGGGGGGGCTGAAGCTTTCTTT
>TRBV10-3|TRBJ2-3|-|TRBD2
CAISPGTSVPDTQYF
TGTGCCATCAGCCCCGGGACTAGCGTCCCAGATACGCAGTATTTT